Detailed here is one T cell receptor (beta chain). This clonotype occurred many times. Its target antigen remains unknown. No quality values exist for individual bases; no much larger clone is one base distant. The record originates from a study of identical twins (TCRdb year 2016). Notes on the research overall: To test whether fetal clonotypes persist, the study used deep sequencing on TCR alpha and beta repertoires from monozygotic twins, unrelated adults of various ages, and cord blood. To rule out contamination, replicate twin experiments were performed at different times with different library preparation protocols.

The full study reports these points: Out-of-frame TCR alpha sequences shared between twins showed an excess of low generation-probability sequences compared with coincidental sharing between unrelated individuals. The excess sharing between twins in beta out-of-frame sequences was weaker because fewer shared sequences reduced the signal-to-noise ratio. Because the same donors could not be followed over many years, the conclusions relied on cross-sectional statistical analysis. Abundant cord blood beta clonotypes had fewer insertions, young adult naive repertoires showed a similar but weaker trend, and memory repertoires showed no such trend. Recombination models systematically underestimated out-of-frame TCR alpha sharing in monozygotic twins but agreed with sharing between unrelated individuals. Zero-insertion analyses could be partly confounded by invariant T cells such as MAIT and iNKT, although diverse VJ usage argued against such confounding for most clonotypes.

CDR1 and CDR2 were assigned from the germline V gene as LGHNA and YNFKEQ. The CDR3 has 18 amino acids, counting the end cysteine and phenylalanine. The CDR3 DNA has 54 bases and is translated from base 1. Here V drops 0 bases and J drops 6 bases, and the junction holds 12 bases not matched to any gene. Every donor was a healthy Caucasian. The study also sequenced three unrelated non-twin adults: a male aged 18 to 30, a male aged 50 to 59 and a female aged 50 to 59. Miltenyi CD45RO+ enrichment and human naive T-cell isolation kits were used to isolate memory (CD45RO+) and naive T cells from PBMC. The library was produced with 5' RACE. The instrument was an Illumina HiSeq 2000. A universal primer binding site was introduced by template switching, and a unique molecular identifier was present in the final cDNA, enabling accurate counting of TCR cDNA molecules. Specific primers in the conserved constant-segment region were used to synthesize first-strand cDNA for the TCR alpha and beta chains. Each cDNA library was double barcoded, with a SMART-Mk sample barcode plus Illumina barcodes, to control for contamination. TruSeq adapter sequences, together with Illumina sample barcodes, were added in two successive PCR steps. TCR alpha and beta cDNA libraries were sequenced on the Illumina HiSeq platform with custom primers. From the authors' description of their analysis: Unique molecular identifiers were extracted from raw reads with MiGEC, and CDR3 positions were determined with MiXCR. Recombination models were inferred per individual with the repgenHMM and IGoR tools using an EM algorithm. Shared clonotype analysis was performed with the tcR package in R, normalizing sharing by the product of cloneset sizes. Out-of-frame nonproductive sequences were analyzed to study raw recombination free of thymic and clonal selection effects. The raw public reads went through TCRdb reprocessing: fastp at Q25, MiXCR clone calling, in-frame beta chains kept. For every CDR3 protein sequence, its rows merge into one entry that carries the most common genes and DNA. The V and J calls shown here were made by TCRdb, not taken from the authors' results. For this sample there are about 340,000 distinct CDR3 sequences; about 9% appear just once. The ten largest clones add up to 7.5% to 9.5% of the sample.

The chain uses TRBV4-2 and TRBJ2-1; 9 bases in the junction line up with TRBD2. The sample was naive T cells sorted from blood. What this sample's cell subset or site label stands for: cells isolated with a human naive T-cell isolation kit. This receptor was obtained from a woman aged 45-65 years in good health. CDR3 loop: CASSQDVGILAGRNEQFF. The nucleotide sequence is given as TGTGCCAGCAGCCAAGATGTGGGCATACTAGCGGGCCGCAATGAGCAGTTCTTC.